This T cell receptor (beta chain) was sequenced during a study of identical twins. Overall study findings and caveats: Twins shared out-of-frame alpha sequences with excess low generation probability. Models came in too low on out-of-frame TCR alpha sharing in monozygotic twins.

This clonotype was counted a few times. Its antigen is undetermined. The CDR3 has 10 amino acids. Germline lookup yields CDR1 DFQATT and CDR2 SNEGSKA (reference sequence). V gave up 3 bases and J gave up 6 bases, with 5 bases separating them. Template switching added a universal primer binding site, and final cDNA carried unique molecular identifiers. TCRdb re-analysed the 5' RACE reads in MiXCR, keeping a single row per CDR3 protein. The repertoire holds about 530,000 distinct CDR3 sequences, with roughly 15% as singletons. These same data were also listed under a study on yellow fever vaccine responses in identical twins.

This TCR was recovered from a woman between 18 and 29 years old in good health. The rearrangement uses TRBV20-1 and TRBJ1-1; no definite D call. The sample comprised CD4+ T cells sorted from blood. The CDR3 loop reads CSARLAEAFF. The CDR3 DNA reads as TGCAGTGCTAGGCTCGCTGAAGCTTTCTTT.